The T cell receptor (beta chain) described here comes from a study of tumor and adjacent non-tumor tissue in lung cancer. As for the study in general: There were 12 adenocarcinoma, 2 squamous cell carcinoma and 1 small cell lung cancer cases. The patients, 10 to 11 men and about 5 women, were roughly 30 to 80 with stage I to III disease.

Concerning this clonotype itself: The target antigen is unknown. No conserved phenylalanine or tryptophan is present at the end of the CDR3, so a read error is the likely explanation.

The CDR3 extends over 13 amino acids. V gave up 8 bases and J gave up 7 bases, with 15 bases separating them. The germline CDR1 and CDR2 sequences are ENHRY and SYGVKD. The template was RNA from unsorted bulk tissue. The normal lung tissue was taken more than 3 cm from the tumor edge. Findings and caveats of the study: Compared with tumor, normal lung showed significantly lower TCR diversity. In normal lung, the top 100 clones were significantly more dominant than in tumor.

A modified ARM-PCR protocol with three rounds of nested PCR amplified TCRbeta. One entry per CDR3 protein, called by TCRdb with MiXCR from the multiplex PCR reads. The sample shows 80,000 to 100,000 distinct CDR3 sequences, approximately 80% of them seen only once. The rearrangement links TRBV10-3 to TRBJ2-1, with D possibly matching TRBD2 (7 bases). This clonotype originated in a man between 60 and 70 years old with small cell lung cancer. The sample taken for sequencing was distant non-tumor lung tissue. CDR3 protein: CAICRGARNEQFI. CDR3 nucleotides: TGTGCCATCTGCCGGGGGGCCCGGAATGAGCAGTTCATC.